This is a list of T cell receptor beta chains from one sample in a study of cytomegalovirus exposure and HLA in healthy donors. Using immunoSEQ multiplex PCR, the repertoire was profiled, and TCRdb retains in-frame clones only, with some absent. This sample has 100,000 or so clones; approximately 86% occur once, and the top ten carry approximately 6.1%. The source material was PBMCs. These TCRs come from a man aged 18 to 30 in good health and CMV-seronegative. The CDR3 runs from the conserved cysteine through the conserved F or W. D genes are given only for firm matches. Size values are once, few and many counts, or a class for expanded clones, and some rows have none.

v_call,d_call,j_call,clone_size,cdr3_nt,cdr3_aa
TRBV7-2,NA,TRBJ2-7,NA,TGTGCCAGCAGCTTAGGTCCCTCGGCGGGCGAGCAGTACTTC,CASSLGPSAGEQYF
TRBV7-2,TRBD2,TRBJ2-1,NA,TGTGCCAGCACCTGGGGGGGAGGGCCCTCCTACAATGAGCAGTTCTTC,CASTWGGGPSYNEQFF
TRBV6-6,NA,TRBJ2-7,NA,TGCGCCAGCAGTTACTCGTCGGGGTCTGGGTACGAGCAGTACTTC,CASSYSSGSGYEQYF
TRBV15,TRBD1,TRBJ1-2,few,TGTGCCACCAGCAGAGACCCGGACAGGGCTTCTGGCTACACCTTC,CATSRDPDRASGYTF
TRBV13,TRBD1,TRBJ2-4,NA,TGTGCCAGCAGCTTAGCGTCAGGGGGCTTGACCAAAAACATTCAGTACTTC,CASSLASGGLTKNIQYF
TRBV28,NA,TRBJ2-7,once,TGTGCCAGCAGCAAAACAGGTTACGAGCAGTACTTC,CASSKTGYEQYF
TRBV7-8,TRBD2,TRBJ2-7,NA,TGTGCCAGCAGCTTAATGGTCGTAGGGACTAGCGTTTTCTACGAGCAGTACTTC,CASSLMVVGTSVFYEQYF
TRBV6-5,TRBD1,TRBJ1-2,NA,TGTGCCAGCAGTGACCGGACAGGATATGGCTACACCTTC,CASSDRTGYGYTF
TRBV14,TRBD2,TRBJ2-7,NA,TGTGCCAGCAGCCAATCGGCGGGAGGGCCCGGGGAGCAGTACTTC,CASSQSAGGPGEQYF
TRBV5-1,NA,TRBJ2-3,few,TGCGCCAGCAGCTTGGACGGTCTTAGCACAGATACGCAGTATTTT,CASSLDGLSTDTQYF
TRBV25-1,NA,TRBJ2-1,NA,TGTGCCAGCAGTCACGAGGAGGCGCCCAACAATGAGCAGTTCTTC,CASSHEEAPNNEQFF
TRBV27,NA,TRBJ1-6,NA,TGTGCCAGCAGTTTATTGGGGCAGGGTGAACCCCTCCACTTT,CASSLLGQGEPLHF
TRBV7-9,NA,TRBJ1-5,few,TGTGCCAGCAGCTTAGTTCTCAGTAGCAATCAGCCCCAGCATTTT,CASSLVLSSNQPQHF
TRBV7-2,NA,TRBJ1-1,NA,TGTGCCAGCAGCCCCCGACAGCTTGATGAAGCTTTCTTT,CASSPRQLDEAFF
TRBV9,TRBD2,TRBJ2-7,NA,TGTGCCAGCAGCGCAGAAGTGGGAGGGGACTACGAGCAGTACTTC,CASSAEVGGDYEQYF
TRBV6-1,NA,TRBJ2-3,NA,TGTGCCAGCAGTTTCCGGCGGACTAGCACAGATACGCAGTATTTT,CASSFRRTSTDTQYF
TRBV7-2,NA,TRBJ1-4,NA,TGTGCCAGCAGCTTGACGACACAGAATGAAAAACTGTTTTTT,CASSLTTQNEKLFF
TRBV5-8,NA,TRBJ1-1,NA,TGTGCCAGCAGTCCCGGACTATTTGGAGACGCTGAAGCTTTCTTT,CASSPGLFGDAEAFF
TRBV12-5,TRBD1,TRBJ2-1,NA,TGTGCTAGTGGTAGGGGACAGTTAAATGAGCAGTTCTTC,CASGRGQLNEQFF
TRBV6-1,NA,TRBJ2-1,NA,TGTGCCAGCAGTGAAAATATGGCTGCGGACAATGAGCAGTTCTTC,CASSENMAADNEQFF